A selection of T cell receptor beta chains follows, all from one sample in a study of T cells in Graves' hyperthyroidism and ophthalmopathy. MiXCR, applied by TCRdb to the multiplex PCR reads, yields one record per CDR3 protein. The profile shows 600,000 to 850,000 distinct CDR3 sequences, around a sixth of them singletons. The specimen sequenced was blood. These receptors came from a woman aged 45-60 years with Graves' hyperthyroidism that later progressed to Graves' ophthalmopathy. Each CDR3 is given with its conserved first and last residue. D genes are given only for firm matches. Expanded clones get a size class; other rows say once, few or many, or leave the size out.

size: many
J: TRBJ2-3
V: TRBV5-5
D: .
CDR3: CASSFTGTDTQYF
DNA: TGTGCCAGCAGCTTCACAGGCACAGATACGCAGTATTTT

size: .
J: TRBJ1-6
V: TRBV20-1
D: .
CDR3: CSASGHYATPLHF
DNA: TGCAGTGCGAGTGGGCATTATGCGACACCCCTCCACTTT

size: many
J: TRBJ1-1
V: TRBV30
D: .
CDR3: CAWNVGTEAFF
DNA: TGTGCCTGGAACGTGGGTACTGAAGCTTTCTTT

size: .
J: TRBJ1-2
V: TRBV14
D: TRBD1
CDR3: CASSQVVTGDYGYTF
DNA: TGTGCCAGCAGCCAAGTCGTGACAGGGGACTATGGCTACACCTTC

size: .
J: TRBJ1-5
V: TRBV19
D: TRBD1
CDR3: CASKTLVDRVRQPQHF
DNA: TGTGCCAGTAAGACATTAGTCGACAGGGTCAGGCAGCCCCAGCATTTT

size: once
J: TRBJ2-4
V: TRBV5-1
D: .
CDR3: CASNDQLAENIQYF
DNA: TGCGCCAGCAACGACCAGCTAGCCGAAAACATTCAGTACTTC

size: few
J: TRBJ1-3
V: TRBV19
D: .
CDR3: CASSDAPQGSGNTIYF
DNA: TGTGCCAGTAGTGACGCACCCCAGGGATCTGGAAACACCATATATTTT

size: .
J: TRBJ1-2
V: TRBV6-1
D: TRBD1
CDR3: CASSSVRSAGGGPNGYTF
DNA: TGTGCCAGCAGTTCCGTTCGTAGTGCAGGGGGCGGCCCCAATGGCTACACCTTC

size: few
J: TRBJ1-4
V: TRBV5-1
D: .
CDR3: CASSLVTGGVEKLFF
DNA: TGCGCCAGCAGCTTGGTAACCGGGGGTGTCGAAAAACTGTTTTTT

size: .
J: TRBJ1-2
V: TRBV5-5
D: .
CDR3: CASSLIQGGYTF
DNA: TGTGCCAGCAGCCTAATACAGGGCGGCTACACCTTC

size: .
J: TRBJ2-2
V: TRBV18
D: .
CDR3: CAGSPAQGIAGELFF
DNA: TGTGCCGGCTCACCTGCGCAGGGAATCGCCGGGGAGCTGTTTTTT

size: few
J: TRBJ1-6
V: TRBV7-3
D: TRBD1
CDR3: CASSLGAGTDNSPLHF
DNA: TGTGCCAGCAGCTTAGGCGCGGGGACAGATAATTCACCCCTCCACTTT

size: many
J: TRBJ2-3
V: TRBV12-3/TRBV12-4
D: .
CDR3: CASSLGTGYSTDTQYF
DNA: TGTGCCAGCAGTTTAGGGACGGGCTATAGCACAGATACGCAGTATTTT

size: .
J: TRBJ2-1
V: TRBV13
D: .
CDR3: CASSLGGRGLNEQFF
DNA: TGTGCCAGCAGCTTGGGGGGGCGAGGTTTGAATGAGCAGTTCTTC

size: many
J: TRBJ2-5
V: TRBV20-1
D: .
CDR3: CSARDFLAGQETQYF
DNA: TGCAGTGCTAGAGATTTTCTCGCGGGGCAAGAGACCCAGTACTTC

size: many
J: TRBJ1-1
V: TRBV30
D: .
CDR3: CAFTQTNTEAFF
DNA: TGTGCCTTCACACAGACTAACACTGAAGCTTTCTTT

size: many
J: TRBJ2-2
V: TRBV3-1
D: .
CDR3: CASSNRENTGELFF
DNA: TGTGCCAGCAGCAACAGGGAGAACACCGGGGAGCTGTTTTTT

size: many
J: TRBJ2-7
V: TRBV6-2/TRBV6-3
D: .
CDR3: CASSYSLDRGYEQYF
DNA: TGTGCCAGCAGTTACTCTTTGGACAGAGGCTACGAGCAGTACTTC

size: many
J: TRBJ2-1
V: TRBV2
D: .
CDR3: CASSVAGFNEQFF
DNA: TGTGCCAGCAGTGTAGCTGGATTCAATGAGCAGTTCTTC

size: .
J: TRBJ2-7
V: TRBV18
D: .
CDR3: CASSPRVENYEQYF
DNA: TGTGCCAGCTCACCTCGGGTCGAGAACTACGAGCAGTACTTC

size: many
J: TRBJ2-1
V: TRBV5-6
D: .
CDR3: CASSRPETDPYNEQFF
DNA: TGTGCCAGCAGCCGACCCGAGACCGACCCCTACAATGAGCAGTTCTTC

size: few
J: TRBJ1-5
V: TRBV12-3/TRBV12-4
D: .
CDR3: CASSFELGQPQHF
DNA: TGTGCCAGCAGTTTCGAGTTGGGTCAGCCCCAGCATTTT

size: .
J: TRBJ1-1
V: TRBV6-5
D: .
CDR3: CASSYSNLGPSTEAFF
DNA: TGTGCCAGCAGTTACTCGAACCTAGGTCCGAGCACTGAAGCTTTCTTT

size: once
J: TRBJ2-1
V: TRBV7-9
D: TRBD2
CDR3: CASSWTSGGSNEQFF
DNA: TGTGCCAGCAGCTGGACTAGCGGGGGTAGCAATGAGCAGTTCTTC

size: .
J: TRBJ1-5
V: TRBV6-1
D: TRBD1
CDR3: CASSSQGTGNQPQHF
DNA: TGTGCCAGCAGCTCACAGGGGACGGGCAATCAGCCCCAGCATTTT

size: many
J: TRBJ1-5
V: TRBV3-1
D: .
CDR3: CASSQASGNQPQHF
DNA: TGTGCCAGCAGCCAAGCTTCTGGCAATCAGCCCCAGCATTTT

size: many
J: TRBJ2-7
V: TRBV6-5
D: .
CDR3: CASSYTGTSEQYF
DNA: TGTGCCAGCAGTTACACCGGGACATCCGAGCAGTACTTC

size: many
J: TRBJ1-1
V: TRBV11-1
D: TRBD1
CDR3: CASSKGQGNTEAFF
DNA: TGTGCCAGCAGCAAGGGACAGGGTAACACTGAAGCTTTCTTT

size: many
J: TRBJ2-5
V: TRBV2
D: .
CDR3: CASSLGPSQETQYF
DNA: TGTGCCAGCAGCTTAGGACCAAGCCAAGAGACCCAGTACTTC

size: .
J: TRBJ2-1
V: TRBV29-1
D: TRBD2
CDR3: CSVGGPTSGGLYNEQFF
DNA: TGCAGCGTTGGGGGCCCAACTAGCGGGGGACTTTACAATGAGCAGTTCTTC

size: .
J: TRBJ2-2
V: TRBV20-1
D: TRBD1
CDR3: CSVIPGQGTGELFF
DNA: TGCAGTGTTATTCCGGGACAGGGGACCGGGGAGCTGTTTTTT